Listed below are T cell receptor beta chains from one sample, sequenced in a study of response to subunit inactivated influenza vaccine. TCRdb re-called the RT-PCR reads with MiXCR, one entry per CDR3 protein. This repertoire shows 450,000 to 600,000 distinct CDR3 sequences, approximately 15% found once; its top ten account for roughly 3%. Sequencing was performed on CD4+ T cells sorted from PBMCs, taken roughly 24 months after vaccination. Receptor source: a man aged 50-75 years who received an inactivated influenza vaccine. The conserved cysteine and the conserved F or W are not part of the CDR3 here. A D gene is named only where the DNA matches it firmly.

d_gene	v_gene	j_gene	CDR3aa
TRBD2	TRBV5-1	TRBJ2-1	ASSLGTSGNPHNEQF
NA	TRBV10-2	TRBJ2-7	ASSERGEQY
NA	TRBV7-2	TRBJ2-5	ASSLGRGLETQY
NA	TRBV5-1	TRBJ2-5	ASSLAAYETQY
NA	TRBV5-6	TRBJ1-3	ASSPVGGTNTIY
NA	TRBV3-1	TRBJ2-7	ASSQAASAEQY
NA	TRBV15	TRBJ1-3	ATFPGGAHLGNTIY
NA	TRBV3-1	TRBJ1-1	ASSQGTEEAF
TRBD1	TRBV4-3	TRBJ2-2	ASSQDRPGQGTGELF
TRBD2	TRBV20-1	TRBJ2-7	SADGRGGSYEQY
NA	TRBV24-1	TRBJ1-2	ATSDSRRGFGYT
TRBD1	TRBV24-1	TRBJ2-7	AAERHRGPYEQY
NA	TRBV9	TRBJ1-2	ASSAQEGLINYGYT
TRBD2	TRBV28	TRBJ2-1	ASSLSRGTSGSDEQF
NA	TRBV29-1	TRBJ1-1	SGGEAEAF